Following are 24 T cell receptor beta chains from one sample sequenced in a study of blood T cell repertoires in COVID-19. Repertoires were generated with immunoSEQ multiplex PCR, while TCRdb's copy carries only in-frame clones and drops some. Of about 400,000 clones in the sample, around 87% are singletons; the top ten hold around 3%. The sample consisted of peripheral blood. These receptors were collected from a human donor in a cohort sampled during active COVID-19.

The chain employs TRBV30 and TRBJ2-3; D ambiguous. CDR3 length: 12 residues. Germline V gene lookup returns CDR1 GTSNPN and CDR2 SVGIG (reference sequence). Between the trimmed V and J ends, which lost 2 bases and 5 bases, there was a span of 8 bases. The CDR3 nucleotides are TGTGCCTGGAGTCCGGGTAGAGATACGCAGTATTTT. As protein: CAWSPGRDTQYF.

The chain uses TRBV19 and TRBJ1-4; no clear D gene. The CDR3 has 16 amino acids. CDR1 and CDR2 from the germline V gene are LNHDA and SQIVND (reference sequence). Trimming left V 8 bases short and J 4 bases short, with 20 bases between. The CDR3 loop is CASSTSAGEGNEKLFF. The CDR3 DNA reads as TGTGCCAGTTCGACCTCGGCGGGAGAGGGTAATGAAAAACTGTTTTTT.

This chain connects TRBV10-3 to TRBJ2-2, with a possible D match to TRBD1 (5 bases). The ends were cut back, 10 bases at V and 4 bases at J, with 16 bases in the middle. This CDR3 comprises 14 residues. Germline CDR1 is ENHRY and CDR2 is SYGVKD. DNA for the CDR3: TGTGCCACCCAAACCCTCGACAGCACCGGGGAGCTGTTTTTT. Translation gives CATQTLDSTGELFF.

The gene calls are TRBV6-5 and TRBJ1-4; no firm D call. Germline V gene sequence: CDR1 MNHEY, CDR2 SVGAGI. This CDR3 has 14 residues. V was pared by 6 bases and J by 2 bases, with 10 bases between. Written as DNA, the CDR3 is TGTGCCAGCAGACCACAGTGGACTAATGAAAAACTGTTTTTT. Translated: CASRPQWTNEKLFF.

The rearrangement links TRBV18 to TRBJ1-2; D call uncertain. In germline, CDR1 is KGHSH, CDR2 LQKENI. The CDR3 consists of 14 residues. V lost 4 bases and J 8 bases, leaving 17 bases between the germline ends. CDR3: CASSLASGLRGYTF. Here the CDR3 DNA reads TGTGCCAGCTCACTAGCGAGCGGGCTGCGGGGCTACACCTTC.

The chain links TRBV19 to TRBJ2-3; possible D gene TRBD2, 6 bases. The CDR3 spans 15 residues. Germline CDR1 reads LNHDA; CDR2 reads SQIVND (reference sequence). Trimming stripped 5 bases from V and 7 bases from J, with 19 bases between. CDR3 sequence reads: CASSFLRDLANTQYF. The CDR3 region has the DNA TGTGCCAGTAGTTTCTTGCGGGATCTCGCGAATACGCAGTATTTT.

This clone has just one count. This chain joins TRBV9 and TRBJ2-2; 8 positions match TRBD2. Germline-derived CDR1 and CDR2 are SGDLS and YYNGEE. This CDR3 has 17 residues. J was trimmed by 0 bases and V by 0 bases; bases with no gene match: 4. CDR3: CASSVEGSGTNTGELFF. CDR3 bases: TGTGCCAGCAGCGTAGAGGGTAGCGGGACGAACACCGGGGAGCTGTTTTTT.

V usage is TRBV2 and J usage is TRBJ1-1, with unresolved D. There are 13 residues in the CDR3. Germline loops: CDR1 SNHLY, CDR2 FYNNEI. V lost 7 bases and J lost 0, with 9 bases in between. The DNA for the CDR3 is TGTGCCAGCACCCCTGACATGAACACTGAAGCTTTCTTT. Translation gives CASTPDMNTEAFF.

This chain joins TRBV29-1 and TRBJ1-4, with D uncertain. V lost 6 bases and J 5 bases, leaving 13 bases between the germline ends. The CDR3 has 13 residues. Germline-derived CDR1 and CDR2 are SQVTM and ANQGSEA. CDR3 protein: CSVGEPSNEKLFF. CDR3 bases: TGCAGCGTCGGGGAGCCCAGCAATGAAAAACTGTTTTTT.

The rearrangement links TRBV6-5 to TRBJ1-2; D unresolved. Trimming stripped 0 bases from V and 4 bases from J, with 12 bases between. CDR1 MNHEY and CDR2 SVGAGI come from the germline V gene. This CDR3 spans 15 amino acids. The CDR3 sequence is CASSYSQQSTYGYTF. The CDR3 DNA sequence: TGTGCCAGCAGTTACTCGCAACAGTCCACCTATGGCTACACCTTC.

V usage is TRBV19 and J usage is TRBJ1-2, with 7 bases aligning to TRBD1. Germline V gene data show CDR1 as LNHDA and CDR2 as SQIVND (reference sequence). J lost 9 bases, V lost 5 bases, and 6 bases had no gene match. This CDR3 has 12 amino acids. The CDR3 bases are TGTGCCAGTAGTCGTTGGGACAGCCGCTACACCTTC. It encodes CASSRWDSRYTF.

The chain links TRBV11-2 to TRBJ2-1; D possibly corresponds to TRBD1 (6 bases). V dropped 1 base and J dropped 7 bases, with 14 bases sitting between them. The CDR3 totals 15 residues. Germline lookup yields CDR1 SGHAT and CDR2 FQNNGV. The CDR3 loop is CASSLGVAQGNEQFF. CDR3 coding DNA: TGTGCCAGCAGCTTAGGAGTGGCCCAGGGGAATGAGCAGTTCTTC.

The V gene is TRBV5-1, the J gene TRBJ2-5; D may be TRBD2 (6 bases). Germline CDR1 SGHRS, CDR2 YFSETQ. The V end lost 3 bases, the J end lost 2 bases, and 17 bases lay between the germline ends. The CDR3 has 16 amino acids. This CDR3 reads CASSSAQLAPQETQYF. The CDR3 coding sequence is TGCGCCAGCAGCTCGGCCCAACTAGCTCCGCAAGAGACCCAGTACTTC.

Details on this clone: Other nucleotide sequences from this sample produce the same CDR3. The chain recombines TRBV29-1 with TRBJ2-5; 11 bases are shared with TRBD1. This CDR3 region has 13 residues. Germline CDR1 SQVTM, CDR2 ANQGSEA. The ends lost 7 bases at V and 2 bases at J; junction bases unmatched: 3. This CDR3 reads CSAGTGGQETQYF. The CDR3 coding sequence is TGCAGCGCGGGGACAGGGGGTCAAGAGACCCAGTACTTC.

This clone was seen just once. The CDR3 loop is CASSQGRAGGRETQYF. CDR3 in DNA: TGCGCCAGCAGCCAAGGTCGGGCCGGGGGAAGAGAGACCCAGTACTTC. The chain carries TRBV4-1 and TRBJ2-5; possible D gene TRBD2, 6 bases. V was trimmed by 1 base and J by 4 bases, leaving 16 bases between them. CDR1 is MGHRA and CDR2 is YSYEKL in the germline V gene. The CDR3 is 16 residues long.

The CDR3: CASSSSPYEQYF. The CDR3 DNA sequence: TGTGCCAGCAGCTCATCCCCCTACGAGCAGTACTTC. The gene calls are TRBV7-6 and TRBJ2-7; no clear D gene. The V and J ends lost 4 bases and 2 bases respectively, with 6 bases between them. This CDR3 has 12 residues. CDR1 SGHVS and CDR2 FNYEAQ come from the germline V gene.

The chain has TRBV6-5 and TRBJ1-1, with D possibly being TRBD1 (6 bases). There are 15 residues in the CDR3. V lost 4 bases and J 0 bases, leaving 12 bases between the germline ends. Germline V gene data show CDR1 as MNHEY and CDR2 as SVGAGI. DNA of the CDR3: TGTGCCAGCAGTTCCCTCAGGGGACTGAACACTGAAGCTTTCTTT. Protein product: CASSSLRGLNTEAFF.

This chain connects TRBV2 to TRBJ2-1, with D possibly being TRBD1 (6 bases). Germline-derived CDR1 and CDR2 are SNHLY and FYNNEI. The CDR3 consists of 15 residues. The V end was cut by 3 bases, the J end by 3 bases, with 12 bases between. Here the CDR3 DNA reads TGTGCCAGCAGTGAGTGGGACAAGATCTACAATGAGCAGTTCTTC. Amino acids: CASSEWDKIYNEQFF.

This chain joins TRBV3-1 (or the pseudogene TRBV3-2) and TRBJ1-1; the match to TRBD1 covers 7 bases. Germline V gene sequence: CDR1 LGHDT, CDR2 YNNKEL (reference sequence). This CDR3 has 15 residues. Trimming at V came to 2 bases and at J to 1 base, leaving 4 bases not matched to a gene. CDR3 in DNA: TGTGCCAGCAGCCAACAGGGGGGAGGGAACACTGAAGCTTTCTTT. Its protein product is CASSQQGGGNTEAFF.

The V and J genes are TRBV3-1 (or the pseudogene TRBV3-2) and TRBJ2-1; D uncertain. Trimming removed 6 bases from V and 6 bases from J, with 12 bases in between. Germline CDR1 is LGHDT and CDR2 is YNNKEL (reference sequence). The CDR3 loop spans 13 amino acids. The CDR3 DNA sequence: TGTGCCAGCAGTAGTTTCCCCGGCAATGAGCAGTTCTTC. This codes for CASSSFPGNEQFF.

The chain joins TRBV28 to TRBJ1-1; D is undetermined. Germline-derived CDR1 and CDR2 are MDHEN and SYDVKM. V was trimmed by 5 bases and J by 3 bases, leaving 7 bases between them. The CDR3 runs 12 residues. CDR3 region: CASSREYTEAFF. CDR3 in DNA: TGTGCCAGCAGTCGAGAGTACACTGAAGCTTTCTTT. Based on the CDR3 plus reference TRBV28 and TRBJ1-1, the full variable domain is DVKVTQSSRYLVKRTGEKVFLECVQDMDHENMFWYRQDPGLGLRLIYFSYDVKMKEKGDIPEGYSVSREKKERFSLILESASTNQTSMYLCASSREYTEAFFGQGTRLTVV.

The genes are TRBV27 and TRBJ2-1; the match to TRBD1 covers 10 bases. Germline lookup yields CDR1 MNHEY and CDR2 SMNVEV (reference sequence). Trimming removed 6 bases from V and 9 bases from J; junction bases left unmatched: 2. The CDR3 runs 12 residues. Here the CDR3 DNA reads TGTGCCAGCAGGACAGGGGGCGGTGAGCAGTTCTTC. Its protein product is CASRTGGGEQFF.

The genes are TRBV25-1 and TRBJ1-1, with D unresolved. Germline CDR1 is MGHDK and CDR2 is SYGVNS. V was clipped by 3 bases and J by 2 bases, with 10 bases between them. The CDR3 runs to 14 residues. Here the CDR3 reads CASSDRAGNTEAFF. Written as DNA, the CDR3 is TGTGCCAGCAGTGACCGTGCAGGAAACACTGAAGCTTTCTTT.

This chain uses TRBV19 with TRBJ1-2; 7 nucleotides align to TRBD1. The CDR3 has 15 residues. Germline assignment: CDR1 LNHDA and CDR2 SQIVND (reference sequence). The V and J ends lost 4 bases and 1 base, in that order; junction bases with no gene match: 6. CDR3 loop: CASSNRQGVNYGYTF. DNA for the CDR3: TGTGCCAGTAGTAACCGGCAGGGGGTTAACTATGGCTACACCTTC.